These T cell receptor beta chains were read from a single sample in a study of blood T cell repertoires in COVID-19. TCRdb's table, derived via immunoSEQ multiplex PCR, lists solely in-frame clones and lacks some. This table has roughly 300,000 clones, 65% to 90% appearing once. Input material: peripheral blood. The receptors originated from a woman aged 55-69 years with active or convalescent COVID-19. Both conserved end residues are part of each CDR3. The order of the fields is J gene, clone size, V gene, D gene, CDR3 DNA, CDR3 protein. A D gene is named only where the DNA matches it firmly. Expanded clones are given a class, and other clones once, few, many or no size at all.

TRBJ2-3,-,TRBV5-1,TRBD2,TGCGCCACCGGACTAGCGGGGGAGGATACGCAGTATTTT,CATGLAGEDTQYF
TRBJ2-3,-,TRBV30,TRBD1,TGTGCCTGGAGTCCCAGACAGGGGATTACAGATACGCAGTATTTT,CAWSPRQGITDTQYF
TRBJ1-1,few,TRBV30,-,TGTGCCTGGAGCGCCGGTCTCTTCACTGAAGCTTTCTTT,CAWSAGLFTEAFF
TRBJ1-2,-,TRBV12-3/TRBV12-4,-,TGTGCCAGCAGTACCCTATGGTATGGCTACACCTTC,CASSTLWYGYTF
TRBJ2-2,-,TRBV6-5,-,TGTGCCAGCAGTTACCCGGGGACAGGGGAGCTGTTTTTT,CASSYPGTGELFF
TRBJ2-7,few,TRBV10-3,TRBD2,TGTGCCATCAGTTCGCCCCCGGGACTAGCGGGGTTCGAGCAGTACTTC,CAISSPPGLAGFEQYF
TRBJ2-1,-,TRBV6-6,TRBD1,TGTGCCAGCAGCCCCCGGACAGGGCAAGTCTACAATGAGCAGTTCTTC,CASSPRTGQVYNEQFF
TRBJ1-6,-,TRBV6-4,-,TGTGCCAGCAGTGGACTAGATAGGCACCACCGCTCCTATAATTCACCCCTCCACTTT,CASSGLDRHHRSYNSPLHF
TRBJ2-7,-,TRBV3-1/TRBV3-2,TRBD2,TGTGCCAGCAGCTACCTTCCGCATAGCGGGGGGGCCTACGAGCAGTACTTC,CASSYLPHSGGAYEQYF
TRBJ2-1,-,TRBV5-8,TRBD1,TGTGCCAGCAGCTTGGGGTTGGGCAGGGGGAAAGAGTTCTTC,CASSLGLGRGKEFF
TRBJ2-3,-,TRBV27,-,TGTGCCAGCAGTCCTCTGACAGAGGCAGATACGCAGTATTTT,CASSPLTEADTQYF
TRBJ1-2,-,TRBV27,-,TGTGCCAGCAGTTTCGGAAACAGGGTAGGATACACCTTC,CASSFGNRVGYTF
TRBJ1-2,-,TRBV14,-,TGTGCCAGCAGCCAGGGAGGGGGCTATGGCTACACCTTC,CASSQGGGYGYTF
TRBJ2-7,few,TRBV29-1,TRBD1,TGCAGCGTTGGCAGAGCCGGGACAGCCTACGAGCAGTACTTC,CSVGRAGTAYEQYF
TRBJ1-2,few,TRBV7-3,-,TGTGCCAGCAGTTTAAGGCAGGGGAAGGATGGCTACACCTTC,CASSLRQGKDGYTF
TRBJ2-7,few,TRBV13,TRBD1,TGTGCCAGCAGCCAGAGACAGGGGGCCTCATACGAGCAGTACTTC,CASSQRQGASYEQYF
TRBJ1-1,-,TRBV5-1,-,TGCGCCAGCAGCTTGGTCGAAGGGGGATCCACTGAAGCTTTCTTT,CASSLVEGGSTEAFF
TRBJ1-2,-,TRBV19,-,TGTGCCAGTAGTACGGACAGCAACTATGGCTACACCTTC,CASSTDSNYGYTF
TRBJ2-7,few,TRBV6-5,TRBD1,TGTGCCAGTCGGGACAGAGAGTGGTACGAGCAGTACTTC,CASRDREWYEQYF
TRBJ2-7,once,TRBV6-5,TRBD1,TGTGCCAGCAGCCTAGGACAGGGGCCCTCCTACGAGCAGTACTTC,CASSLGQGPSYEQYF
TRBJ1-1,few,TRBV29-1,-,TGCAGCGTCGAGGGCAGTATGAACACTGAAGCTTTCTTT,CSVEGSMNTEAFF
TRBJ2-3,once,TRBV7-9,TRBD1,TGTGCCAGCAGCTCGGGACAGGGGAAAGATACGCAGTATTTT,CASSSGQGKDTQYF
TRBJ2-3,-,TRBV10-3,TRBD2,TGTGCCATCAGTGAGTCGACCCAGCGGGGGGGCCGAGATACGCAGTATTTT,CAISESTQRGGRDTQYF
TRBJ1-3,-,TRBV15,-,TGTGCCACCAGCAGAAGCGCTCTAGCGAACACCATATATTTT,CATSRSALANTIYF
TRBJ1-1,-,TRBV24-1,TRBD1,TGTGCCACCAGTTTGACGACAGGGGCTTCCTTTAACACTGAAGCTTTCTTT,CATSLTTGASFNTEAFF
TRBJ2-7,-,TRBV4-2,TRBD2,TGTGCCAGCAGCCTTACTAGCGGGGGGGTTTCCTACGAGCAGTACTTC,CASSLTSGGVSYEQYF
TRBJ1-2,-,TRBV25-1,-,TGTGCCAGCAGTGAACCGGCGGCCTATGGCTACACCTTC,CASSEPAAYGYTF
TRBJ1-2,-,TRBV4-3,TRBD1,TGCGCCAGCAGCCAGGCCTATGGGACAGTCTATGGCTACACCTTC,CASSQAYGTVYGYTF
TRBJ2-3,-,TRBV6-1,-,TGTGCCAGCAGTGAGGCGGTCCCAGATACGCAGTATTTT,CASSEAVPDTQYF
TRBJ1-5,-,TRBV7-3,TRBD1,TGTGCCAGCAGCTTAACAGGGGGCACCAATCAGCCCCAGCATTTT,CASSLTGGTNQPQHF
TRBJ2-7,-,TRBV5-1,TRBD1,TGCGCCAGCAGCTTTCGGGCCCTGGCGGCACAGGGGGTCCACGAGCAGTACTTC,CASSFRALAAQGVHEQYF
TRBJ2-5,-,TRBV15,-,TGTGCCACCAGCAGAGATTACACGGGGCAAGAGACCCAGTACTTC,CATSRDYTGQETQYF
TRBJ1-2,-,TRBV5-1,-,TGCGCCAGCAGCTTGGCCTCCACAGGGTCGAGTGGCTACACCTTC,CASSLASTGSSGYTF
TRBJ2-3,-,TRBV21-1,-,TGTGCCAGCAGCGGGACTAGCGGGGGCGAATCCTGTAGCACAGATACGCAGTATTTT,CASSGTSGGESCSTDTQYF
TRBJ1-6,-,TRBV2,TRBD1,TGTGCCAGCAGCCTGACAGGGTGGGATTCACCCCTCCACTTT,CASSLTGWDSPLHF
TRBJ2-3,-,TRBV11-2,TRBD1,TGTGCCAGCAGCTTTAGGGGGACAGGAGGGCCCTCAGATACGCAGTATTTT,CASSFRGTGGPSDTQYF
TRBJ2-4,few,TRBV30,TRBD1,TGTGCCTGGAGTGTAGGGGGCCTCAGAATACCTATAGCCAAAAACATTCAGTACTTC,CAWSVGGLRIPIAKNIQYF
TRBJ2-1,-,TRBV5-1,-,TGCGCCAGCAGCTTGTCAACGGACAATGAGCAGTTCTTC,CASSLSTDNEQFF
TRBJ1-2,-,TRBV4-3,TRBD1,TGCGCCAGCAGCCAAGGCCCGGGACAGCCCTACAGTGGGCATGGCTACACCTTC,CASSQGPGQPYSGHGYTF
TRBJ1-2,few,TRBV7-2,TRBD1,TGTGCCAGCAGCTTAGTAGTTCGAGGGGGCGACGGCTACACCTTC,CASSLVVRGGDGYTF
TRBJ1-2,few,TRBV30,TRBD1,TGTGCCTGGAGTGTTGGACAGGGCTATGGCTACACCTTC,CAWSVGQGYGYTF